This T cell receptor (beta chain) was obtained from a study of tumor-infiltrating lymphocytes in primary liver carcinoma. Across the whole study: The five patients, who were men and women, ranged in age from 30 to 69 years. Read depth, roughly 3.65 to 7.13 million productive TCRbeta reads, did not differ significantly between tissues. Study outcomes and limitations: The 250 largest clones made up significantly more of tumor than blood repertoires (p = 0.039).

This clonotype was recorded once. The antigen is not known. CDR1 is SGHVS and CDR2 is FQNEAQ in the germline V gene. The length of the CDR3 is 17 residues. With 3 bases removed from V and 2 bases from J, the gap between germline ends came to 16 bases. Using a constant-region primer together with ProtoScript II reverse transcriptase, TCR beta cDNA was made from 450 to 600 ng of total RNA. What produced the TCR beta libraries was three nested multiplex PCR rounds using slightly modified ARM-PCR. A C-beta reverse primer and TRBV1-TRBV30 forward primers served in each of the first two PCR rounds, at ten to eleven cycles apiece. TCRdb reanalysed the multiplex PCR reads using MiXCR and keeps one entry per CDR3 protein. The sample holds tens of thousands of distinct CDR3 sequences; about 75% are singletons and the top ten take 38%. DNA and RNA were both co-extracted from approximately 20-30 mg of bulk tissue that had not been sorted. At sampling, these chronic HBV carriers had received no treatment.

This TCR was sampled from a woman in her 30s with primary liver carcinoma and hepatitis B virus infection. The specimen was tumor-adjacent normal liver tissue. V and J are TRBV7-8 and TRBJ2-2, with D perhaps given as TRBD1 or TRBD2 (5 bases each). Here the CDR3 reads CASSFPRLGENTGELFF. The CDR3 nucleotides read TGTGCCAGCAGCTTCCCTAGGTTGGGGGAAAACACCGGGGAGCTGTTTTTT.